The entry that follows covers one T cell receptor beta chain sequence. Its antigen is unknown. This record comes from a study of T cell responses to AZD1222 COVID-19 vaccine. Whole-study results and caveats: Spike-specific TCR breadth and depth were elevated following two AZD1222 doses.

Trimming pared 2 bases from V and 7 bases from J, leaving 15 bases between. CDR1 and CDR2 (germline): LGHNT, FRNRAP. This CDR3 spans 15 amino acids. Sequencing was performed with immunoSEQ multiplex PCR; in TCRdb, only in-frame clones are kept and a portion is missing. The data contain roughly 180,000 clones, just over 85% of them seen just once; the ten biggest clones take up roughly 0.5%. This rearrangement joins TRBV12-5 to TRBJ1-5; D gene ambiguous. This receptor was identified in an adult in good health. Sequencing was performed on peripheral blood, taken on day 0 of AZD1222 vaccination. The chain's CDR3 is CASGLSIGEWQPQHF. The CDR3, as DNA: TGTGCTAGTGGTTTGTCCATCGGGGAATGGCAGCCCCAGCATTTT.